This TCR beta chain was sequenced during a study of molecular identifiers for immune sequencing clone quantification. The CDR3 contains 14 residues. CDR1 is MNHEY, CDR2 SVGAGI, per germline. Naive CD8 libraries used about 17,000 to 1,000,000 sorted cells and 10%, 30% or 50% RNA. TCRdb called the PCR reads again in MiXCR, with one record for every CDR3 protein. The top ten hold 1% to 1.2% of the sample, which has 88,000 or so distinct CDR3 sequences, around 20% seen once. Comments on this clonotype: An end of the junction does not agree with germline; a read error may underlie this.

The sequenced material came from naive CD8+ T cells from blood, with Jurkat cell RNA spiked in. Noted subset: FACS-sorted CD8+CD4-CCR7+CD45RA+ naive T cells. This TCR was sampled from a human donor in good health. Some libraries in this study had Jurkat cell RNA spiked in. This chain connects TRBV6-5 to TRBJ2-1; TRBD2 aligns across 7 bases. CDR3 in DNA: TGTGCCAGCGGTTACACTAGACTAGCCGATGAGCAGTTCTTC. This translates into CASGYTRLADEQFF.